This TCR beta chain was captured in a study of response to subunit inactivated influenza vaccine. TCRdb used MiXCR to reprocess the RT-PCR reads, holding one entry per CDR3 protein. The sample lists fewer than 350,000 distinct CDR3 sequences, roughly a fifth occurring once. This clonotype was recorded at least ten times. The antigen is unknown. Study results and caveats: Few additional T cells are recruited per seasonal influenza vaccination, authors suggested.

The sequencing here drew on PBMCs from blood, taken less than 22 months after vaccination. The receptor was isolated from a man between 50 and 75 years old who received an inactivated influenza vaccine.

The CDR3 here is CASSFTGFGNTIYF. The DNA of the CDR3 is TGTGCCAGCAGCTTTACAGGGTTCGGAAACACCATATATTTT. V is TRBV7-9 and J is TRBJ1-3; TRBD1 is a possible D gene (6 bases). The CDR3 totals 14 residues. In germline, CDR1 is SEHNR, CDR2 FQNEAQ (reference sequence). V was shortened by 3 bases and J by 4 bases, with 10 bases between the two germline ends.